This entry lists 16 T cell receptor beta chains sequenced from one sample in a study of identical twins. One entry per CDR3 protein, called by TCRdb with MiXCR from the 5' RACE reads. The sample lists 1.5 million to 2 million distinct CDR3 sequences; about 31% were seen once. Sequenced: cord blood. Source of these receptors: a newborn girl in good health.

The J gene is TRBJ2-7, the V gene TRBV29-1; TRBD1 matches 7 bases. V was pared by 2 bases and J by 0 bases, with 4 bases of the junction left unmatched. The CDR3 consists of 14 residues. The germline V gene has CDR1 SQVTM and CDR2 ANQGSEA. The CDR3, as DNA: TGCAGCGTTGAAAAAGGGGACAGCTCCTACGAGCAGTACTTC. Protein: CSVEKGDSSYEQYF.

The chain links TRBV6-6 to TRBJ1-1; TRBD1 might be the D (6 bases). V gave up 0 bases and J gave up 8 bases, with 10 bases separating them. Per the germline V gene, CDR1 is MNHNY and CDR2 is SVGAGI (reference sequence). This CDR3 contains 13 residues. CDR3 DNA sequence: TGTGCCAGCAGTTACTCGGGCCAGGGGGAAGCTTTCTTT. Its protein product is CASSYSGQGEAFF.

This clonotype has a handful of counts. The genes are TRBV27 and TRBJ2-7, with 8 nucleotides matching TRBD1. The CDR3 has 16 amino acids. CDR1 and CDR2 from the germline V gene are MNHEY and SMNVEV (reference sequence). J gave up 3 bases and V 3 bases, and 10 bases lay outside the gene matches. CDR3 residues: CASSLRTGTGFYEQYF. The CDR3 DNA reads TGTGCCAGCAGTTTGCGAACCGGGACAGGCTTCTACGAGCAGTACTTC.

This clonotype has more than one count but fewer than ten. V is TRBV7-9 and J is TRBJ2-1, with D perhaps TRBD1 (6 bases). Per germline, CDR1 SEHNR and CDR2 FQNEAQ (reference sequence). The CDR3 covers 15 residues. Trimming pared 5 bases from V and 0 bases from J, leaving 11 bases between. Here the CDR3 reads CASSRGRGSYNEQFF. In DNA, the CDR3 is TGTGCCAGCAGCCGTGGCAGGGGCTCCTACAATGAGCAGTTCTTC.

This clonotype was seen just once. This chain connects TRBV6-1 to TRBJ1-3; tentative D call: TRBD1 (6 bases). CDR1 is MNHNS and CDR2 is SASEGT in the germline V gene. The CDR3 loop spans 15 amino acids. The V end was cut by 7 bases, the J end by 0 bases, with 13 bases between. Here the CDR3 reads CASTLQGISGNTIYF. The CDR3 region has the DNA TGTGCCAGCACCCTCCAGGGGATCTCTGGAAACACCATATATTTT.

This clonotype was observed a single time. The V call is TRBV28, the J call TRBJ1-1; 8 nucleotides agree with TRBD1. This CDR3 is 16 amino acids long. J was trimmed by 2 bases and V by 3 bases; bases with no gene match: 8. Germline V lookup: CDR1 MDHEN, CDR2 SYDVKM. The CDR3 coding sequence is TGTGCCAGCAGTTTCTGGACCTCAGGGGGCAACACTGAAGCTTTCTTT. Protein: CASSFWTSGGNTEAFF.

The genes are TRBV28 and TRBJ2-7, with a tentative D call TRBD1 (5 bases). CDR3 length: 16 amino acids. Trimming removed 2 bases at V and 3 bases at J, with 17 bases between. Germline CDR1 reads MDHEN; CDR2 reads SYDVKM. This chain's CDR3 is CASSLPHYRTGYEQYF. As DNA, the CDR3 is TGTGCCAGCAGTTTACCGCACTATCGTACAGGCTACGAGCAGTACTTC. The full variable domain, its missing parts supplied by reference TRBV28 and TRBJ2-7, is DVKVTQSSRYLVKRTGEKVFLECVQDMDHENMFWYRQDPGLGLRLIYFSYDVKMKEKGDIPEGYSVSREKKERFSLILESASTNQTSMYLCASSLPHYRTGYEQYFGPGTRLTVT.

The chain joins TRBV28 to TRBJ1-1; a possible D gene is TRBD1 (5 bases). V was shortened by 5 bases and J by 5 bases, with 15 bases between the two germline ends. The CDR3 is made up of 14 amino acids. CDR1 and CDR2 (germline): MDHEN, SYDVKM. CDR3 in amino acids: CASSHGGGRTEAFF. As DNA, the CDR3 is TGTGCCAGCAGTCACGGGGGGGGGAGAACTGAAGCTTTCTTT.

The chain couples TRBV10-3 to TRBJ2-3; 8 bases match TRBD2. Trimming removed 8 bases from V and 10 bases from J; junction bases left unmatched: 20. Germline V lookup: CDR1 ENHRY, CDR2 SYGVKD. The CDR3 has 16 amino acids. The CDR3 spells CAIPPKSSGWADAQYF. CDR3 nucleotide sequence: TGTGCCATCCCGCCGAAATCTAGCGGGTGGGCGGATGCGCAGTATTTT.

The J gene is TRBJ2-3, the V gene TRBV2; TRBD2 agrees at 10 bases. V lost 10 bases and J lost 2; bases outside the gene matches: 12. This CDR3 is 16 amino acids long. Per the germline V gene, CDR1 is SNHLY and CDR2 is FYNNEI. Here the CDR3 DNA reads TGTGCCACCACCGCTAGCGGGGGAGGACCCACAGATACGCAGTATTTT. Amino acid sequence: CATTASGGGPTDTQYF.

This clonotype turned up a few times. As DNA, the CDR3 is TGTGCCAGCAGCGCGGATCTCCGGGCGGCCACTGAAGCTTTCTTT. Amino acid sequence: CASSADLRAATEAFF. The chain combines TRBV13 with TRBJ1-1; D uncertain. CDR3 size: 15 residues. CDR1 is PRHDT and CDR2 is FYEKMQ in the germline V gene (reference sequence). Trimming pared 5 bases from V and 4 bases from J, leaving 17 bases between.

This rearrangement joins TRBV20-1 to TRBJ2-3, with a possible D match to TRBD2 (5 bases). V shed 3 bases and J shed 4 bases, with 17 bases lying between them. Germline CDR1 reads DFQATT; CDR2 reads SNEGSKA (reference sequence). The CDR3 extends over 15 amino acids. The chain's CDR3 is CSASSPRGKADTQYF. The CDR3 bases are TGCAGTGCTAGTTCGCCCCGGGGTAAAGCAGATACGCAGTATTTT.

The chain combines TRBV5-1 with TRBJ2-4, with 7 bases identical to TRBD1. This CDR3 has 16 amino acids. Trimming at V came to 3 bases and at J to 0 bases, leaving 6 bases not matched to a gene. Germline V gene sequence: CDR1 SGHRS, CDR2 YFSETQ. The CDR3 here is CASSWDSPLAKNIQYF. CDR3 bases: TGCGCCAGCAGCTGGGACAGCCCTCTAGCCAAAAACATTCAGTACTTC.

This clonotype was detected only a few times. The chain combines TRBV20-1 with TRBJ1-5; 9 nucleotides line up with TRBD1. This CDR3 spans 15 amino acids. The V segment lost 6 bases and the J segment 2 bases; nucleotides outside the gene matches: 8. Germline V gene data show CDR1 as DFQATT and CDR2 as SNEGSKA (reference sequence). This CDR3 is CSARDRVMGNQPQHF. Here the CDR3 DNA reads TGCAGTGCGAGGGACAGGGTTATGGGCAATCAGCCCCAGCATTTT.

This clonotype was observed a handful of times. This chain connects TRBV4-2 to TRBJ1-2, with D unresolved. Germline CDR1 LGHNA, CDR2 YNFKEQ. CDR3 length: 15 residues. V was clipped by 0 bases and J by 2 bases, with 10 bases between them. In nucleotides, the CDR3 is TGTGCCAGCAGCCAAGAGGGGTCACTCAACTATGGCTACACCTTC. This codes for CASSQEGSLNYGYTF.

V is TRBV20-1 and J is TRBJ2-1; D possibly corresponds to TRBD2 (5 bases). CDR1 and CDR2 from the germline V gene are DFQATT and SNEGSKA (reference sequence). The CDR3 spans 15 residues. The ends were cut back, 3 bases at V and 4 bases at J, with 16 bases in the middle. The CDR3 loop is CSASRRAANYNEQFF. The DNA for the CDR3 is TGCAGTGCTAGCCGACGAGCGGCCAATTACAATGAGCAGTTCTTC.